Presented here are 18 T cell receptor beta chains from one specimen sequenced in a study of spatial heterogeneity in lung cancer. Study outcomes and limitations: Counts of expanded intratumoral alpha and beta TCRs tracked tumor mutation counts.

TCRdb re-analysed the 5' RACE reads in MiXCR, keeping a single row per CDR3 protein. The table has about 2,000 distinct CDR3 sequences, about 20% seen once. The sample's time point: sample taken at primary tumor resection. The antigens of these receptors remain unknown. Sequences were derived from lung tumor tissue, sampled at surgery. All receptors derive from a male donor with early-stage non-small cell lung cancer.

This clonotype is large in the sample. The genes are TRBV3-1 and TRBJ2-2, with 9 bases that match TRBD1. Germline V gives CDR1 LGHDT, CDR2 YNNKEL (reference sequence). The CDR3 loop spans 16 amino acids. With 3 bases clipped from V and 4 bases from J, the junction kept 6 bases outside the gene matches. CDR3 DNA sequence: TGTGCCAGCAGCCAGGAAGGGACAGGGAGCACCGGGGAGCTGTTTTTT. Amino acid sequence: CASSQEGTGSTGELFF.

By share, this clonotype counts as medium-sized. The chain employs TRBV12-3 or TRBV12-4 and TRBJ2-3; 10 bases map to TRBD1. Trimming took 3 bases from V and 1 from J; bases not matched to a gene: 1. This CDR3 has 15 residues. The CDR3 protein is CASSLGQGRTDTQYF. CDR3 DNA: TGTGCCAGCAGTTTGGGACAGGGGCGCACAGATACGCAGTATTTT.

This clonotype has ten or more counts. V usage is TRBV19 and J usage is TRBJ2-5; D gene unclear. V lost 7 bases and J 4 bases, leaving 13 bases between the germline ends. The CDR3 is made up of 13 amino acids. CDR1 LNHDA and CDR2 SQIVND come from the germline V gene (reference sequence). The CDR3 region is CASTTTERETQYF. The CDR3 DNA is TGTGCCAGTACGACAACCGAGAGAGAGACCCAGTACTTC. Using reference TRBV19 and TRBJ2-5 for the parts outside the CDR3, the full variable domain is DGGITQSPKYLFRKEGQNVTLSCEQNLNHDAMYWYRQDPGQGLRLIYYSQIVNDFQKGDIAEGYSVSREKKESFPLTVTSAQKNPTAFYLCASTTTERETQYFGPGTRLLVL.

Turning to this clonotype: The junction differs from germline at one of its ends, possibly a read error. The chain carries TRBV28 and TRBJ2-5; D is unresolved. In germline, CDR1 is MDHEN, CDR2 SYDVKM. The CDR3 is 11 amino acids. The CDR3 is CVSSPRETQYF. The CDR3 coding sequence is TGTGTCAGCAGTCCAAGGGAGACCCAGTACTTC.

A note on this clonotype: This may arise from a read error, as a much more abundant clone is one base away. The conserved phenylalanine or tryptophan normally closing the CDR3 is absent here, so this likely arose from a read error. The chain joins TRBV6-2 or TRBV6-3 to TRBJ1-5; no firm D call. Germline values: CDR1 MNHEY, CDR2 SVGEGT. Trimming shortened V by 2 bases and J by 5 bases, and 7 bases separated the two germline ends. This CDR3 spans 13 amino acids. CDR3 nucleotides: TGTGCCAGCAGTTACCAAGGGCATCAGCCCCAGCATTCT. This codes for CASSYQGHQPQHS.

This clonotype rates as medium-sized (0.01 to 0.1%). The rearrangement uses TRBV12-3 or TRBV12-4 and TRBJ1-4, with D possibly matching TRBD1 (5 bases). The length of the CDR3 is 12 residues. V dropped 5 bases and J dropped 12 bases, with 13 bases sitting between them. DNA for the CDR3: TGTGCCAGCAGTCAAGGGGTCGGAGAACTGTTTTTT. This codes for CASSQGVGELFF.

At least ten counts were recorded for this clonotype. As DNA, the CDR3 is TGCAGCGTTGCCCACAGCAACTATGGCTACACCTTC. Residues: CSVAHSNYGYTF. This rearrangement joins TRBV29-1 to TRBJ1-2; D is ambiguous. Trimming left V 4 bases short and J 2 bases short, with 8 bases between. The CDR3 extends over 12 amino acids. Germline CDR1 is SQVTM and CDR2 is ANQGSEA.

This clonotype was detected only a few times. The J gene is TRBJ2-1, the V gene TRBV6-2 or TRBV6-3; TRBD2 aligns across 12 bases. This CDR3 spans 15 amino acids. With 2 bases clipped from V and 12 bases from J, the junction kept 8 bases outside the gene matches. Per the germline V gene, CDR1 is MNHEY and CDR2 is SVGEGT. The CDR3 reads CASSYDTSGRPLQFF. The CDR3 DNA sequence: TGTGCCAGCAGTTACGATACTAGCGGGAGGCCCCTGCAGTTCTTC.

By sample fraction, this clonotype is large. The chain is built from TRBV2 and TRBJ1-5, with D possibly being TRBD1 (5 bases). The CDR3 runs 15 residues. The V gene lost 2 bases and the J gene lost 6 bases, with 14 bases spanning the gap. CDR1 is SNHLY, CDR2 FYNNEI, per germline. This chain's CDR3 is CASSEISGDRQPQHF. CDR3 sequence (DNA): TGTGCCAGCAGTGAAATTTCGGGGGATCGTCAGCCCCAGCATTTT.

The chain employs TRBV6-5 and TRBJ1-1; the match to TRBD1 covers 7 bases. CDR1 is MNHEY and CDR2 is SVGAGI in the germline V gene. V dropped 5 bases and J dropped 5; count of bases not matched to a gene: 11. The CDR3 extends over 15 amino acids. The chain's CDR3 is CASSPNIQGRTEAFF. The CDR3 DNA reads as TGTGCCAGCAGTCCAAACATACAGGGGCGAACTGAAGCTTTCTTT.

This clonotype was recorded at least ten times. V gene TRBV5-6 combines with J gene TRBJ1-1; D gene ambiguous. V was cut by 4 bases and J by 0 bases, with 10 bases left in between. Germline V lookup: CDR1 SGHDT, CDR2 YYEEEE. The CDR3 length is 14 residues. The chain's CDR3 is CASSRTVMNTEAFF. CDR3 sequence (DNA): TGTGCCAGCAGCCGGACGGTAATGAACACTGAAGCTTTCTTT.

This clonotype ranks as medium-sized (0.01 to 0.1%). The chain is built from TRBV12-3 or TRBV12-4 and TRBJ1-5, with TRBD1 as a possible D gene (6 bases). CDR3 size: 14 residues. V shed 8 bases and J shed 2 bases, with 13 bases lying between them. The CDR3, as DNA: TGTGCCAGCGGCGGACAGAGTGGCAATCAGCCCCAGCATTTT. The encoded protein is CASGGQSGNQPQHF.

This clonotype is judged medium-sized. The rearrangement joins TRBV19 to TRBJ2-1; 8 bases map to TRBD2. The V segment lost 2 bases and the J segment 7 bases; nucleotides outside the gene matches: 7. The CDR3 extends over 15 amino acids. Germline V gene sequence: CDR1 LNHDA, CDR2 SQIVND (reference sequence). The CDR3 sequence is CASSITTSAGNEQFF. CDR3 nucleotide sequence: TGTGCCAGTAGTATAACGACTAGCGCCGGGAATGAGCAGTTCTTC.

This clonotype was counted ten times or more. The chain is built from TRBV28 and TRBJ2-5, with 9 nucleotides matching TRBD1. The CDR3 is 14 residues long. Germline V CDR1 and CDR2: MDHEN, SYDVKM. The V segment lost 8 bases and the J segment 2 bases; nucleotides outside the gene matches: 6. The CDR3 protein is CASFAGTGQETQYF. Here the CDR3 DNA reads TGTGCCAGCTTCGCAGGGACAGGGCAAGAGACCCAGTACTTC.

This clonotype is medium-sized within its sample. A much larger clone sits a single nucleotide away, making a read error possible. This chain joins TRBV12-3 or TRBV12-4 and TRBJ2-7, with D maybe TRBD1 (6 bases). The CDR3 has 12 amino acids. Trimming left V 4 bases short and J 3 bases short, with 7 bases between. The CDR3 nucleotides read TGTGCCAGCAGTTACAGGGTCTACGAGCAGTACTTC. Encoded protein: CASSYRVYEQYF.

This clonotype was seen many times. The J gene is TRBJ1-1, the V gene TRBV7-8, with unresolved D. Trimming took off 3 bases at V and 5 bases at J, with 16 bases between the two ends. The CDR3 runs to 15 residues. CDR1 and CDR2 from the germline V gene are SGHVS and FQNEAQ. The CDR3 loop reads CASSFQPGVGTEAFF. CDR3 coding DNA: TGTGCCAGCAGCTTCCAACCCGGGGTGGGGACTGAAGCTTTCTTT.

This chain connects TRBV12-3 or TRBV12-4 to TRBJ1-2, with TRBD1 matching over 9 bases. The CDR3 contains 13 residues. V was clipped by 5 bases and J by 8 bases; unmatched bases: 6. The CDR3 region has the DNA TGTGCCAGCAGTCCGACAGGGGGAGACGGCTACACCTTC. Encoded protein: CASSPTGGDGYTF.

This clonotype is labeled as large (0.1 to 1%). CDR3 amino acids: CASSGHGQETYGYTF. The CDR3 coding sequence is TGTGCCAGCAGCGGCCATGGACAGGAGACTTATGGCTACACCTTC. V is TRBV13 and J is TRBJ1-2, with 7 nucleotides matching TRBD1. V shed 5 bases and J 5 bases; nucleotides not matched to a gene: 11. Germline assignment: CDR1 PRHDT and CDR2 FYEKMQ (reference sequence). CDR3 length: 15 residues. Complete variable domain (other parts from reference TRBV13 and TRBJ1-2): AAGVIQSPRHLIKEKRETATLKCYPIPRHDTVYWYQQGPGQDPQFLISFYEKMQSDKGSIPDRFSAQQFSDYHSELNMSSLELGDSALYFCASSGHGQETYGYTFGSGTRLTVV.